Below are 10 T cell receptor beta chains sequenced from a single sample in a study of regulatory T cells in long-lasting Graves disease. Time point of the sample: newly diagnosed GD, antithyroid drugs for less than 3 months. PBMCs were the source of the RNA used for TCR sequencing. For TCR beta, libraries came from iRepertoire HTBI primers and Arm-PCR of CDR3 regions. One entry per CDR3 protein, called by TCRdb with MiXCR from the multiplex PCR reads. The repertoire holds about 420,000 distinct CDR3 sequences, with about 17% as singletons. These data were also reused for a study on T cells in Graves' hyperthyroidism and ophthalmopathy.

The sample was peripheral blood mononuclear cells (PBMCs), taken at new diagnosis, from a patient treated with antithyroid drugs. These receptors all come from a woman in her late teens or twenties with Graves disease.

This clonotype was seen only a few times. The CDR3 loop reads CASSTGVPNTEAFF. CDR3 DNA sequence: TGTGCCAGCTCAACAGGGGTCCCGAACACTGAAGCTTTCTTT. The chain combines TRBV18 with TRBJ1-1, with 7 bases fitting TRBD1. V was clipped by 5 bases and J by 1 base; unmatched bases: 4. The germline V gene has CDR1 KGHSH and CDR2 LQKENI. The CDR3 is 14 amino acids.

This chain connects TRBV7-9 to TRBJ2-7; possible D gene TRBD2, 6 bases. CDR1 SEHNR and CDR2 FQNEAQ come from the germline V gene (reference sequence). Between the trimmed V and J ends, which lost 5 bases and 1 base, there was a span of 15 bases. There are 15 residues in the CDR3. Here the CDR3 reads CASSRPQAGSYEQYF. The CDR3 region has the DNA TGTGCCAGCAGCCGACCGCAAGCGGGTTCCTACGAGCAGTACTTC.

This clonotype was recorded a few times. The chain combines TRBV5-1 with TRBJ2-3; 12 bases fit TRBD1. Unmatched junction bases numbered 6, after V lost 7 bases and J lost 3 bases. Germline CDR1 reads SGHRS; CDR2 reads YFSETQ. The CDR3 runs to 15 residues. Here the CDR3 DNA reads TGCGCCAGCCGCCCGGGACAGGGGGCGACAGATACGCAGTATTTT. This codes for CASRPGQGATDTQYF.

V gene TRBV28 combines with J gene TRBJ1-5; TRBD1 agrees at 7 bases. Trimming removed 10 bases from V and 0 bases from J; junction bases left unmatched: 9. Germline assignment: CDR1 MDHEN and CDR2 SYDVKM. The CDR3 is made up of 15 amino acids. The CDR3 DNA follows: TGTGCCACCGAGGGGACAGCTTATAGCAATCAGCCCCAGCATTTT. Its translation is CATEGTAYSNQPQHF.

This clonotype has a count of ten or more. V is TRBV7-8 and J is TRBJ1-5, with D uncertain. This CDR3 contains 13 residues. V lost 5 bases and J lost 4, with 9 bases in between. CDR1 is SGHVS, CDR2 FQNEAQ, per germline. The CDR3 spells CASSITRNQPQHF. CDR3 DNA sequence: TGTGCCAGCAGCATCACGCGAAATCAGCCCCAGCATTTT.

This clonotype was seen many times. The J gene is TRBJ2-7, the V gene TRBV13; a possible D gene is TRBD2 (6 bases). Trimming removed 7 bases from V and 1 base from J, with 14 bases in between. CDR1 and CDR2 (germline): PRHDT, FYEKMQ (reference sequence). This CDR3 is built from 14 residues. CDR3: CASTPEGSSYEQYF. In DNA form, the CDR3 reads TGTGCCAGCACCCCGGAGGGGAGTTCCTACGAGCAGTACTTC.

This clonotype was counted at least ten times. The chain employs TRBV4-3 and TRBJ2-5; D is unresolved. V lost 0 bases, J lost 7 bases, and 12 bases lay in between. This CDR3 has 14 amino acids. Germline V gives CDR1 LGHNA, CDR2 YSLEER. The CDR3 sequence: CASSQDPLEGTQYF. The CDR3 nucleotides read TGCGCCAGCAGCCAAGATCCGCTGGAAGGGACCCAGTACTTC.

The CDR3 DNA sequence: TGTGCCTGGAGTAACCCCCTCCGAACCGGGGAGCTGTTTTTT. This translates into CAWSNPLRTGELFF. The chain recombines TRBV30 with TRBJ2-2; unclear D gene. CDR3 length: 14 residues. V lost 2 bases and J 5 bases, leaving 12 bases between the germline ends. Germline V gene lookup returns CDR1 GTSNPN and CDR2 SVGIG (reference sequence).

This clonotype was counted at least ten times. This chain uses TRBV7-2 with TRBJ2-5; 7 bases align to TRBD2. CDR1 SGHTA and CDR2 FQGNSA come from the germline V gene. The V segment lost 1 base and the J segment 5 bases; nucleotides outside the gene matches: 4. The CDR3 is 14 residues long. DNA for the CDR3: TGTGCCAGCAGCTTAGGCGGGAGCATTGAGACCCAGTACTTC. The encoded protein is CASSLGGSIETQYF. Full variable domain (rest looked up from reference TRBV7-2 and TRBJ2-5): GAGVSQSPSNKVTEKGKDVELRCDPISGHTALYWYRQSLGQGLEFLIYFQGNSAPDKSGLPSDRFSAERTGGSVSTLTIQRTQQEDSAVYLCASSLGGSIETQYFGPGTRLLVL.

Many counts were recorded for this clonotype. The gene calls are TRBV11-2 and TRBJ2-7; D is perhaps TRBD2 (6 bases). Trimming took off 7 bases at V and 5 bases at J, with 21 bases between the two ends. Germline CDR1 and CDR2: SGHAT and FQNNGV. The CDR3 has 15 residues. This CDR3 is CASTALLASFDEQYF. The CDR3 DNA sequence: TGTGCCAGCACTGCGCTACTAGCCAGCTTCGACGAGCAGTACTTC.